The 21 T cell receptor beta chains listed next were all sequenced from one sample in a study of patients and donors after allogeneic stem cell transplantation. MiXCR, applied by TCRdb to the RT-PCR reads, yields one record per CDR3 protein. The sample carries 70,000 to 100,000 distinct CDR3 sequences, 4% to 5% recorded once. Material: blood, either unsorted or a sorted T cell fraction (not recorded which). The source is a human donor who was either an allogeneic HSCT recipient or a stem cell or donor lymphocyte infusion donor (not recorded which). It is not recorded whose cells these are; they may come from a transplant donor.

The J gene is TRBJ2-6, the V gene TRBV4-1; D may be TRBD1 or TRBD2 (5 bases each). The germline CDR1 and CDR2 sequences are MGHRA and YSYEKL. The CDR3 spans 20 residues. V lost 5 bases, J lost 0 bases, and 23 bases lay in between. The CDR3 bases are TGCGCCAGCAGCTCCGGGACCTTATCACCGCTTAACTCTGGGGCCAACGTCCTGACTTTC. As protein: CASSSGTLSPLNSGANVLTF.

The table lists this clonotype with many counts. The CDR3 sequence: CSAISGGTSDQETQYF. The CDR3 DNA sequence: TGCAGTGCTATATCCGGGGGGACTAGCGACCAAGAGACCCAGTACTTC. V is TRBV20-1 and J is TRBJ2-5, with TRBD2 matching 10 bases. CDR1 is DFQATT and CDR2 is SNEGSKA in the germline V gene (reference sequence). The CDR3 sequence is 16 residues long. Trimming removed 4 bases from V and 0 bases from J; junction bases left unmatched: 8.

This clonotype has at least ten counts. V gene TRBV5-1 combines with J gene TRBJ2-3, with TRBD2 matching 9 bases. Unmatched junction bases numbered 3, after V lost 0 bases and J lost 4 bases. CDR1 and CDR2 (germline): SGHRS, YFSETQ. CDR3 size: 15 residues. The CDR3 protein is CASSLEASGADTQYF. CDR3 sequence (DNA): TGCGCCAGCAGCTTGGAGGCTAGCGGGGCAGATACGCAGTATTTT.

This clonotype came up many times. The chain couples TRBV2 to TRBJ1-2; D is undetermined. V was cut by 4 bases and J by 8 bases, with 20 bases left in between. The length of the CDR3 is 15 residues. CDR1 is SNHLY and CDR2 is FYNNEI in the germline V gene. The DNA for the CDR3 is TGTGCCAGCAGTGTTGAAGGTTCTACTTCTCGAGGCTACACCTTC. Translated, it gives CASSVEGSTSRGYTF.

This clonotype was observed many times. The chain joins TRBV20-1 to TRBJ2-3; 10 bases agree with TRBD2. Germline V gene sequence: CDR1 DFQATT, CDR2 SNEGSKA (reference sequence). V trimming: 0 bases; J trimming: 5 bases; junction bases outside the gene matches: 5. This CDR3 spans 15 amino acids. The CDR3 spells CSARDGTSVKDTQYF. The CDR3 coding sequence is TGCAGTGCTAGAGACGGGACTAGCGTTAAAGATACGCAGTATTTT.

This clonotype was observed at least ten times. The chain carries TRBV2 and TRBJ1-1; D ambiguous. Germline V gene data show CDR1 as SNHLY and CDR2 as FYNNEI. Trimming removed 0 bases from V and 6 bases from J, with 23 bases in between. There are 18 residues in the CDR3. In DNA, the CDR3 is TGTGCCAGCAGTGAAGCCTCGGGATGGGAAGGGCTTTGGGCTGAAGCTTTCTTT. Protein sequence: CASSEASGWEGLWAEAFF. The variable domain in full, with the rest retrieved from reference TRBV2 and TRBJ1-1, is EPEVTQTPSHQVTQMGQEVILRCVPISNHLYFYWYRQILGQKVEFLVSFYNNEISEKSEIFDDQFSVERPDGSNFTLKIRSTKLEDSAMYFCASSEASGWEGLWAEAFFGQGTRLTVV.

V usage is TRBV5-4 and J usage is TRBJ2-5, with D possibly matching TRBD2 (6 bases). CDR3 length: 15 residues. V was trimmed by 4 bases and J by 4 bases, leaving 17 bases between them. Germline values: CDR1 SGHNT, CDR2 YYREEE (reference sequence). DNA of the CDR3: TGTGCCAGCAGCGAGACTAGTGGGGCCCCAGAGACCCAGTACTTC. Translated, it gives CASSETSGAPETQYF.

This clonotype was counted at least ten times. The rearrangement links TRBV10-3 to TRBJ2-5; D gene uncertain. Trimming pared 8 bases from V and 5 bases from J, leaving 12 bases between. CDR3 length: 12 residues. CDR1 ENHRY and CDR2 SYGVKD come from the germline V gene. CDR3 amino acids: CAIGEPDETQYF. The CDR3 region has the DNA TGTGCCATCGGGGAACCCGATGAGACCCAGTACTTC.

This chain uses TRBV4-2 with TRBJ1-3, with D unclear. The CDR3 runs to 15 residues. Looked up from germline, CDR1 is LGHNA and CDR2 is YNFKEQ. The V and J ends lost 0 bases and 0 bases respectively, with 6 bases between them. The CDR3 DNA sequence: TGTGCCAGCAGCCAAGAAGCCAGCTCTGGAAACACCATATATTTT. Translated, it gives CASSQEASSGNTIYF.

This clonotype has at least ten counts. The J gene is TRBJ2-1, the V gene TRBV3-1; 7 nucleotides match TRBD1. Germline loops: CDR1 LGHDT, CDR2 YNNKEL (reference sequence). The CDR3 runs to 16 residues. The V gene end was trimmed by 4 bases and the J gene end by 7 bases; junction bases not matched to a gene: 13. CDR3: CASSRRTGVLQNEQFF. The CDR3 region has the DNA TGTGCCAGCAGCCGGCGGACAGGAGTCCTACAAAATGAGCAGTTCTTC.

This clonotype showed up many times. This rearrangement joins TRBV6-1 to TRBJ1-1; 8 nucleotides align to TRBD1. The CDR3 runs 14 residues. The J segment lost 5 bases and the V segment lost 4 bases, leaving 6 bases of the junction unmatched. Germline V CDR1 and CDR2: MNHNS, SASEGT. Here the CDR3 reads CASSVGQGGTEAFF. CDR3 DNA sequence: TGTGCCAGCAGTGTCGGACAGGGAGGGACTGAAGCTTTCTTT.

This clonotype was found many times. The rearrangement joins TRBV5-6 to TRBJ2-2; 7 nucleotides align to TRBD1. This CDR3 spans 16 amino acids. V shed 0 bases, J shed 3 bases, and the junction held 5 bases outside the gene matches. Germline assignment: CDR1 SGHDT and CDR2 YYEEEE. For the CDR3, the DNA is TGTGCCAGCAGCTTGGTAGGGGGCGCGGACACCGGGGAGCTGTTTTTT. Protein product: CASSLVGGADTGELFF.

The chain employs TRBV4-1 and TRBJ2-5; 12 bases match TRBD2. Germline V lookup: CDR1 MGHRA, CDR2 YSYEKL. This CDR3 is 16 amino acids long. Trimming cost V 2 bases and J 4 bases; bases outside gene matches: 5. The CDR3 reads CASSQLGLAGLETQYF. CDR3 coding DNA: TGCGCCAGCAGCCAACTAGGACTAGCGGGGCTAGAGACCCAGTACTTC.

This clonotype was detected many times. The CDR3 loop is CATGRIREQFF. The CDR3 nucleotides are TGTGCCACCGGACGAATCCGGGAGCAGTTCTTC. This sequence joins TRBV28 and TRBJ2-1; D is unresolved. Trimming left V 10 bases short and J 10 bases short, with 14 bases between. The germline V gene has CDR1 MDHEN and CDR2 SYDVKM. The CDR3 has 11 residues. The variable domain in full, completed from reference TRBV28 and TRBJ2-1, reads DVKVTQSSRYLVKRTGEKVFLECVQDMDHENMFWYRQDPGLGLRLIYFSYDVKMKEKGDIPEGYSVSREKKERFSLILESASTNQTSMYLCATGRIREQFFGPGTRLTVL.

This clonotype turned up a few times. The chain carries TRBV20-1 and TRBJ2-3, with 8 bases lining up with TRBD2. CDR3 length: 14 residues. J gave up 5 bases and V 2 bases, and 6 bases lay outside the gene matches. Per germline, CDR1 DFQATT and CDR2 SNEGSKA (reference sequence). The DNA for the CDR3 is TGCAGTGCTAGAAAAGCGGGAGTCGGAGATACGCAGTATTTT. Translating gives CSARKAGVGDTQYF.

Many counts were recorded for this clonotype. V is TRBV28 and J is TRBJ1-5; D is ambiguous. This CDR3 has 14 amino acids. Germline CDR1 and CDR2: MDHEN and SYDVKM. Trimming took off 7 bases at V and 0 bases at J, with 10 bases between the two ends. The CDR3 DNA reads TGTGCCAGCACTTGGATGAATAGCAATCAGCCCCAGCATTTT. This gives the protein CASTWMNSNQPQHF.

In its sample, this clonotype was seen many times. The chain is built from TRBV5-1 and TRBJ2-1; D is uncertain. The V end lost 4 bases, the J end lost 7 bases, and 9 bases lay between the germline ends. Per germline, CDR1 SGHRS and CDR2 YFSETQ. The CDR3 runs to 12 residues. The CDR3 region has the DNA TGCGCCAGCAGCCCCTCTAGGAATGAGCAGTTCTTC. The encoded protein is CASSPSRNEQFF.

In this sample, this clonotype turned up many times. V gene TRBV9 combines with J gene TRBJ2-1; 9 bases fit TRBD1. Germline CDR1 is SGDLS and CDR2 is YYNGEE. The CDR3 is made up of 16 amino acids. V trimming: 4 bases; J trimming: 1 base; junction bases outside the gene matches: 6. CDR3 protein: CASSPRGQGSYNEQFF. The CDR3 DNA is TGTGCCAGCAGCCCCCGGGGACAGGGATCCTACAATGAGCAGTTCTTC.

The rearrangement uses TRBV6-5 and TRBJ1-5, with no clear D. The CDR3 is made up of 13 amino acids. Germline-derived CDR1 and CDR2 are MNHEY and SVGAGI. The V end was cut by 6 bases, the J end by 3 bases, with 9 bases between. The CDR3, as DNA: TGTGCCAGCAGATACAGTGACAATCAGCCCCAGCATTTT. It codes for CASRYSDNQPQHF.

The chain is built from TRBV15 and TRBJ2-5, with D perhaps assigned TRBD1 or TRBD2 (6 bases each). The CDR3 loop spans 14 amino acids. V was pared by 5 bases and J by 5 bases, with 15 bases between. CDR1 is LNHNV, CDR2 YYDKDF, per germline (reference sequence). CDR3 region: CATSGKGGSETQYF. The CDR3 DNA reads TGTGCCACCAGCGGCAAGGGGGGCTCGGAGACCCAGTACTTC.

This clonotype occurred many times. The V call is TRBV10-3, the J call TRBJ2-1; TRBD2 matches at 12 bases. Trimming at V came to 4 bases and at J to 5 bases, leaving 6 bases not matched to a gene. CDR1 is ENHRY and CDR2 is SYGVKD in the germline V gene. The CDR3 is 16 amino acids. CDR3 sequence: CAISVRGLAGDNEQFF. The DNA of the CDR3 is TGTGCCATCAGTGTCAGGGGACTAGCGGGTGACAATGAGCAGTTCTTC.